This entry describes one T cell receptor beta chain. What it binds is unknown. CDR3 length: 14 amino acids. V gave up 4 bases and J gave up 8 bases, with 17 bases separating them. Germline-derived CDR1 and CDR2 are MGHDK and SYGVNS. The data were obtained in a study of shared clonotypes between healthy human individuals. General observations from the study: Large depth notwithstanding, sorted-subset sequencing proved incomplete by rarefaction.

Generated by immunoSEQ multiplex PCR, the TCRdb table keeps only in-frame clones and is missing some. The sample includes around 720,000 clones, roughly 72% of them seen just once. The clonotype originates from a woman aged 25 to 39 in good health. The sequenced sample was memory CD4+ T cells sorted from blood. Specified subset: CD45RA-negative fraction. The chain recombines TRBV25-1 with TRBJ1-2; D not certain. As DNA, the CDR3 is TGTGCCAGCAGTGCCGCCGGGGTAAAGGGAGGCTACACCTTC. As protein: CASSAAGVKGGYTF.